This T cell receptor (beta chain) appears in the sequencing data of a study of blood T cell repertoires in COVID-19. Study as a whole: The United States, Italy and Spain were the sources of the acute and convalescent COVID-19 samples. T cells, B-cell-depleted T cells, or PBMCs provided the cDNA or gDNA that served as material.

Study processing details: For nucleated cells, counts were estimated from reference gene primer amplification. Some clones are missing from TCRdb's copy, which holds only in-frame ones; the method was immunoSEQ multiplex PCR. The DNA was the basis for D and trimming; V, J and clone size are from that table. In the table there are 100,000 or so clones, around 84% of which are singletons. The sequencing sample was made of peripheral blood. The TCR sequence derives from a human donor in a cohort sampled during active COVID-19.

The CDR3 coding sequence is TGTGCCAGTAGGGCCGCGGCAGGCGGACACTACGAGCAGTACTTC. Encoded protein: CASRAAAGGHYEQYF. This chain joins TRBV19 and TRBJ2-7; D possibly corresponds to TRBD1 (5 bases). CDR3 size: 15 residues. Germline CDR1 LNHDA, CDR2 SQIVND (reference sequence). The V gene lost 6 bases and the J gene lost 3 bases, with 18 bases spanning the gap.